This T cell receptor (beta chain) was found in a study of cytomegalovirus exposure and HLA in healthy donors. TCRdb's table, derived via immunoSEQ multiplex PCR, lists solely in-frame clones and lacks some. This table has more than 95,000 clones, about 90% appearing once. V shed 7 bases and J shed 4 bases, with 16 bases lying between them. CDR1 is MDHEN, CDR2 SYDVKM, per germline. The CDR3 has 14 residues. The V gene is TRBV28, the J gene TRBJ1-2; no reliable D call. The sample consisted of PBMCs. The clonotype comes from a woman aged 18-35 years in good health and CMV-seronegative. The CDR3 DNA reads as TGTGCCAGCACCATTCCGGGGTTCGGCTATGGCTACACCTTC. Amino acids: CASTIPGFGYGYTF.